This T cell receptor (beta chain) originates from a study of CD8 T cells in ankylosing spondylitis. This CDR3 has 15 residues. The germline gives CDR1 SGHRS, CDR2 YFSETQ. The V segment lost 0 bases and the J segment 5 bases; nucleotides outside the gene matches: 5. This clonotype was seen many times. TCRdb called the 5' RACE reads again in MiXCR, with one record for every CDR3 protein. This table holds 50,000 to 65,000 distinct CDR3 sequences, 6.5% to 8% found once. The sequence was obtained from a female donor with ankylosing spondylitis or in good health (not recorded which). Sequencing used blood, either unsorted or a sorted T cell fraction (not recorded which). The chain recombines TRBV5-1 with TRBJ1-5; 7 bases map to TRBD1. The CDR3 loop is CASSLGQGGDQPQHF. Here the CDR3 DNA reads TGCGCCAGCAGCTTGGGCCAGGGGGGTGATCAGCCCCAGCATTTT.